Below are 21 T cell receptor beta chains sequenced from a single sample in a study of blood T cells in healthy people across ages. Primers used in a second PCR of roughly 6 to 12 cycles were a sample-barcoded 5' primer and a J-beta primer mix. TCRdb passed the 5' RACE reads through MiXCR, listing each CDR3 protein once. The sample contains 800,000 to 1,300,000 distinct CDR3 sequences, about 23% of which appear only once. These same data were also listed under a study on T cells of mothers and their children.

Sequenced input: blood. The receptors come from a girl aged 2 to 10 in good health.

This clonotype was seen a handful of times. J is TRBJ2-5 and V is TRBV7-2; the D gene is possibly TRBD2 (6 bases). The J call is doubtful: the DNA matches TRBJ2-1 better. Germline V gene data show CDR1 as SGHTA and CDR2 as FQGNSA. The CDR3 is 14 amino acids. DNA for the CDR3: TGTGCCAGCAGGAAAGGGCGGGATGACAATGAGCAGTTCTTC. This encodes CASRKGRDDNEQFF.

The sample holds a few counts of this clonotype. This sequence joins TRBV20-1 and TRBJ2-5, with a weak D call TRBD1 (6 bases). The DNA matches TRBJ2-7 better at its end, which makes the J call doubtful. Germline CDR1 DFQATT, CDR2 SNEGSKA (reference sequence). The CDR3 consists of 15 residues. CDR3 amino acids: CSARDLGQMAYEQYF. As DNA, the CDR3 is TGCAGTGCTAGAGATCTTGGACAGATGGCCTACGAGCAGTACTTC.

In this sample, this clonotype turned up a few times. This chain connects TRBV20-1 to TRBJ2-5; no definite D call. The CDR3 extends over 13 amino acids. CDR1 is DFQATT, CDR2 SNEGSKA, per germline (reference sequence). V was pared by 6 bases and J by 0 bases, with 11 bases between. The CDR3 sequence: CSAKTFNQETQYF. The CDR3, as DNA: TGCAGTGCCAAGACTTTTAACCAAGAGACCCAGTACTTC.

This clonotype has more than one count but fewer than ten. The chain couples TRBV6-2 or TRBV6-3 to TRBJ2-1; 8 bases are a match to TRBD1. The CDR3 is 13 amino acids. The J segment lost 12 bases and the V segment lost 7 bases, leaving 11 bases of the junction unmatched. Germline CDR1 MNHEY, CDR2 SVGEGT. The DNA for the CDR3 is TGTGCCAGCACCCCAGGGGGCGCACTCCGGCAGTTCTTC. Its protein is CASTPGGALRQFF.

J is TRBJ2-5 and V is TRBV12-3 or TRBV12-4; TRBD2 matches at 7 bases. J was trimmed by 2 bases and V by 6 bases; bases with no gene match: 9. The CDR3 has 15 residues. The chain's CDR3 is CASRSPGREQETQYF. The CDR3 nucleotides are TGTGCCAGCAGATCTCCTGGGCGGGAGCAAGAGACCCAGTACTTC.

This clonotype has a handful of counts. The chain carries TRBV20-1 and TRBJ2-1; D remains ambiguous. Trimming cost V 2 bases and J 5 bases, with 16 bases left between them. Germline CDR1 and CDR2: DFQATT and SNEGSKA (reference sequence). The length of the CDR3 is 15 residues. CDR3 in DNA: TGCAGTGCTAGAATTTATAATAGCCTCCACAATGAGCAGTTCTTC. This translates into CSARIYNSLHNEQFF.

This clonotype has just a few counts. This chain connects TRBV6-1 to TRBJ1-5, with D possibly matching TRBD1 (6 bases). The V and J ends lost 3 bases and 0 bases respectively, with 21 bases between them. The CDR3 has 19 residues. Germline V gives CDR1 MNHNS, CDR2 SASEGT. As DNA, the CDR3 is TGTGCCAGCAGTGAGATTGTAGGGACACGAGAATATAGCAATCAGCCCCAGCATTTT. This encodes CASSEIVGTREYSNQPQHF.

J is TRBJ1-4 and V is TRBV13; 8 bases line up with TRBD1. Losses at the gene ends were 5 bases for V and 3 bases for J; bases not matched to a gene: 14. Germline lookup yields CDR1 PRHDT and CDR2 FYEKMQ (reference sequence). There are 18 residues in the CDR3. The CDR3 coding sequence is TGTGCCAGCAGCCCCCGGCCCTTAAGACAGGGGTCTAATGAAAAACTGTTTTTT. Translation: CASSPRPLRQGSNEKLFF.

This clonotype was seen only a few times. The CDR3 reads CASSQDPDRMAGANVLTF. Written as DNA, the CDR3 is TGCGCCAGCAGCCAAGATCCCGACAGGATGGCTGGGGCCAACGTCCTGACTTTC. The chain links TRBV4-3 to TRBJ2-6; possibly TRBD1 for D (6 bases). V gave up 0 bases and J gave up 2 bases, with 14 bases separating them. The germline V gene has CDR1 LGHNA and CDR2 YSLEER. This CDR3 contains 18 residues.

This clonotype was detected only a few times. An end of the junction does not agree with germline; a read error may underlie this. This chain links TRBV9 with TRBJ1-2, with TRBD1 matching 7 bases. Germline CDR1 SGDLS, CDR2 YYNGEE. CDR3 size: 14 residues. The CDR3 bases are TGTGCCCGCAGCAACTCAGGGGGTGACTATGGCTACACCTTC. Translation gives CARSNSGGDYGYTF.

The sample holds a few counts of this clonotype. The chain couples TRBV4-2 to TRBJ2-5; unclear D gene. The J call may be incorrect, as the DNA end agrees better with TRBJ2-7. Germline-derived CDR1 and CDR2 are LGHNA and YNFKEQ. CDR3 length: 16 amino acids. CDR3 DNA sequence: TGTGCCAGCAGCCATACACTTGAGCAGGTGACCTACGAGCAGTACTTC. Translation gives CASSHTLEQVTYEQYF.

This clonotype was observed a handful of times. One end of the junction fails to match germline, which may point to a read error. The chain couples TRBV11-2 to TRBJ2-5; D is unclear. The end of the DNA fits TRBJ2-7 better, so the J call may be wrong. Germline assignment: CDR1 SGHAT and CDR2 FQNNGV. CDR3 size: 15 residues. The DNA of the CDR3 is TGTGCCAACAGCTTAAACGCGTTAAGCTCCTACGAGCAGTACTTC. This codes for CANSLNALSSYEQYF.

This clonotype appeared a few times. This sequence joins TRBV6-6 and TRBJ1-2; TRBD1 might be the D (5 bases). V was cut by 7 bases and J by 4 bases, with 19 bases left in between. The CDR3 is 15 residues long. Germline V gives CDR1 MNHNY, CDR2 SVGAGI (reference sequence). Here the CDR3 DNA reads TGTGCCAGCACCCACGGGGCGGCTACCCTCTATGGCTACACCTTC. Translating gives CASTHGAATLYGYTF.

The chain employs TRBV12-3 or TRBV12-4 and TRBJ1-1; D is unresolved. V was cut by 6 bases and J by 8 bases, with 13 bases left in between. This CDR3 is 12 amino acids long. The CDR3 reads CASSSIGLEAFF. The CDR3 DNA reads TGTGCCAGCAGCTCGATTGGTTTGGAAGCTTTCTTT.

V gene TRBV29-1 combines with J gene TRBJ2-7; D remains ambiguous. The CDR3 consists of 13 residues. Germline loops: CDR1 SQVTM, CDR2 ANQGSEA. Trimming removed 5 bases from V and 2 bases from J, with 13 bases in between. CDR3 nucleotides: TGCAGCGTTTTGCCCGCTGGGACCTACGAGCAGTACTTC. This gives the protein CSVLPAGTYEQYF.

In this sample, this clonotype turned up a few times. As DNA, the CDR3 is TGTGCCAGCAGCAGACAGACCACTGAAGCTTTCTTT. Amino acids: CASSRQTTEAFF. J is TRBJ1-1 and V is TRBV11-2; tentatively, D is TRBD1 (5 bases). This CDR3 is 12 amino acids long. The germline gives CDR1 SGHAT, CDR2 FQNNGV. V lost 5 bases to trimming and J lost 4 bases, with 8 bases between them.

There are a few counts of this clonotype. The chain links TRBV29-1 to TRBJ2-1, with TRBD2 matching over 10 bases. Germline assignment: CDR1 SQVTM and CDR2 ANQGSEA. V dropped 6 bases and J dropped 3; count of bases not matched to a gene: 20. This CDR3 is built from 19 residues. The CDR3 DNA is TGCAGCGTGCCGAAAACCGGGACTAGCGCAGTCCCCCTCTACAATGAGCAGTTCTTC. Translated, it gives CSVPKTGTSAVPLYNEQFF.

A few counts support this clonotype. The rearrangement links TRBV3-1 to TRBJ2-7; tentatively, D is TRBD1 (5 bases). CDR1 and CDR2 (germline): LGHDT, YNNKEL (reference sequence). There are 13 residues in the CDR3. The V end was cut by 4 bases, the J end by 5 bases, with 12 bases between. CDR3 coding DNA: TGTGCCAGCAGCCGATTCCAGGGCCACGAGCAGTACTTC. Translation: CASSRFQGHEQYF.

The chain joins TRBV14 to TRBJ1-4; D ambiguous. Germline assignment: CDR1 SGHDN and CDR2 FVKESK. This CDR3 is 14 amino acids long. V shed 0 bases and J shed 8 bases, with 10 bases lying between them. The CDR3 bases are TGTGCCAGCAGCCAAGATTATCGCCGGGAAAAACTGTTTTTT. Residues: CASSQDYRREKLFF. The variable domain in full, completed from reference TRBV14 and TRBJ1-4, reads EAGVTQFPSHSVIEKGQTVTLRCDPISGHDNLYWYRRVMGKEIKFLLHFVKESKQDESGMPNNRFLAERTGGTYSTLKVQPAELEDSGVYFCASSQDYRREKLFFGSGTQLSVL.

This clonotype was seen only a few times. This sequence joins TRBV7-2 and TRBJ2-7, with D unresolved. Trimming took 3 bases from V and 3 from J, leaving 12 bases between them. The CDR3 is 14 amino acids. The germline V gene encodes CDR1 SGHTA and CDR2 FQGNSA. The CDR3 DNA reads TGTGCCAGCAGCTTTAGTAGGCAGAGCTACGAGCAGTACTTC. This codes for CASSFSRQSYEQYF.

This CDR3 is CASSQRPGQGVDTQYF. Written as DNA, the CDR3 is TGCGCCAGCAGTCAAAGGCCGGGACAGGGCGTCGATACGCAGTATTTT. The genes are TRBV10-2 and TRBJ2-3; 9 bases match TRBD1. The V gene's germline CDR1 is WSHSY and CDR2 SAAADI. Trimming cost V 5 bases and J 6 bases; bases outside gene matches: 12. The CDR3 is 16 residues long.